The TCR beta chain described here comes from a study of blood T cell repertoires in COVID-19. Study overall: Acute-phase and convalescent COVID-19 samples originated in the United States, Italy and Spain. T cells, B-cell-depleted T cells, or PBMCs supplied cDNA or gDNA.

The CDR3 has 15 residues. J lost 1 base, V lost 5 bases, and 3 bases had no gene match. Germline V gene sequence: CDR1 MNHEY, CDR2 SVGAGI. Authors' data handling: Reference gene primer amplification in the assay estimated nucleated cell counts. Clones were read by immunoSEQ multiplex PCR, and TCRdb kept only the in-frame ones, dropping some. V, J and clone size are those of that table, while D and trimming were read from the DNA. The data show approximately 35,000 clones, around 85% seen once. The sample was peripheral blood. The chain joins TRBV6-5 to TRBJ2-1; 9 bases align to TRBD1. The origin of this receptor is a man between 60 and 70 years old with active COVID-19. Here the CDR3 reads CASSLDRGSYNEQFF. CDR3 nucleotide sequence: TGTGCCAGCAGTCTGGACAGGGGATCCTACAATGAGCAGTTCTTC.